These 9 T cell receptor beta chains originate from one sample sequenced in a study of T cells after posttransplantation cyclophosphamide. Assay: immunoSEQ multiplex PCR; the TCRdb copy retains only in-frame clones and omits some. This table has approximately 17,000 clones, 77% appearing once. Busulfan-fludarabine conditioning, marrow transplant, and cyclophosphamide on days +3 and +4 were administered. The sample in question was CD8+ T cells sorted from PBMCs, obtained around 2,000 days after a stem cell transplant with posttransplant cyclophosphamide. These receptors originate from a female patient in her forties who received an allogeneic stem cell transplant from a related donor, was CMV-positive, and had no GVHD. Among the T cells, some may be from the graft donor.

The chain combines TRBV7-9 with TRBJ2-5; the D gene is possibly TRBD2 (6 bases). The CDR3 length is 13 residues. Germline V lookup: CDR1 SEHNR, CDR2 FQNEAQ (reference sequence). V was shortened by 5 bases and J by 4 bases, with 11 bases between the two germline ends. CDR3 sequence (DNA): TGTGCCAGCAGCCCGGGACTGAGAGAGACCCAGTACTTC. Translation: CASSPGLRETQYF.

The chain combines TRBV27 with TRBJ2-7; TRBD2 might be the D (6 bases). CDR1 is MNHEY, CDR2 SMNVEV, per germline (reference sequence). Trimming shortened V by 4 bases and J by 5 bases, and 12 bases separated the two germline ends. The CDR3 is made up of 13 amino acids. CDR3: CASSSGGWDEQYF. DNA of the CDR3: TGTGCCAGCAGTTCTGGGGGGTGGGACGAGCAGTACTTC.

Here the CDR3 reads CASNPQRGVTDTQYF. CDR3 DNA sequence: TGTGCCAGCAACCCCCAGCGGGGGGTCACAGATACGCAGTATTTT. This chain uses TRBV27 with TRBJ2-3, with TRBD2 matching over 9 bases. Losses at the gene ends were 7 bases for V and 2 bases for J; bases not matched to a gene: 7. CDR3 length equals 15 residues. Germline CDR1 is MNHEY and CDR2 is SMNVEV (reference sequence).

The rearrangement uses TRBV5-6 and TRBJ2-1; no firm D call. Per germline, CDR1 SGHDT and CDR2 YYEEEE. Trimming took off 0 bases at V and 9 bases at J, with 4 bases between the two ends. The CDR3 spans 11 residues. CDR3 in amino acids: CASSLDIEQFF. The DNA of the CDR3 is TGTGCCAGCAGCTTGGATATTGAGCAGTTCTTC.

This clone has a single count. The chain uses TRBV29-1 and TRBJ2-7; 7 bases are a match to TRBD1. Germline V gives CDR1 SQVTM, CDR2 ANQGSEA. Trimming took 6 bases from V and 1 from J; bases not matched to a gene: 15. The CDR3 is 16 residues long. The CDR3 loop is CSVAGQVQISSYEQYF. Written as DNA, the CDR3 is TGCAGCGTCGCAGGACAGGTACAAATCTCTTCCTACGAGCAGTACTTC.

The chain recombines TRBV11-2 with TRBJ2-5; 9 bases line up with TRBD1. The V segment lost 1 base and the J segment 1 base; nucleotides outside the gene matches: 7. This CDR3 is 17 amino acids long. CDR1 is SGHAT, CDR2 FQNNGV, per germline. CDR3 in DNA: TGTGCCAGCAGCTTAGTTCCTGGACAGGGGATCCAAGAGACCCAGTACTTC. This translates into CASSLVPGQGIQETQYF.

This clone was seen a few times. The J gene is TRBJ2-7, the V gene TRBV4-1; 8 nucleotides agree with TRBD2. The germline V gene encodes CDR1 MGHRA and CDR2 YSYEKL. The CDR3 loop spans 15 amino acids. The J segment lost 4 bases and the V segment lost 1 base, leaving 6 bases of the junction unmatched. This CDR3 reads CASSQGPGGAYEQYF. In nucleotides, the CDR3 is TGCGCCAGCAGCCAAGGGCCCGGGGGGGCTTACGAGCAGTACTTC.

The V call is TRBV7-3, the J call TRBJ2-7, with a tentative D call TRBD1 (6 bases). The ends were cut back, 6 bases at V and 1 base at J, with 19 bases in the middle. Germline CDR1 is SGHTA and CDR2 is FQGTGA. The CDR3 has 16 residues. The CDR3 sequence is CASSEALQGLSYEQYF. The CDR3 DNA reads TGTGCCAGCAGTGAAGCGCTACAGGGATTGTCCTACGAGCAGTACTTC. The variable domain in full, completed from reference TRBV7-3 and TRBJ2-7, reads GAGVSQTPSNKVTEKGKYVELRCDPISGHTALYWYRQSLGQGPEFLIYFQGTGAADDSGLPNDRFFAVRPEGSVSTLKIQRTERGDSAVYLCASSEALQGLSYEQYFGPGTRLTVT.

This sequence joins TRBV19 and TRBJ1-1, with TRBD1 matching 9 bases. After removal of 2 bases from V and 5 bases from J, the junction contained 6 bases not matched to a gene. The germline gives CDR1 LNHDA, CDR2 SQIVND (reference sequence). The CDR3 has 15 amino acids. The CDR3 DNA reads TGTGCCAGTAGTATACCGACAGGGGGAAAAACTGAAGCTTTCTTT. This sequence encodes CASSIPTGGKTEAFF.